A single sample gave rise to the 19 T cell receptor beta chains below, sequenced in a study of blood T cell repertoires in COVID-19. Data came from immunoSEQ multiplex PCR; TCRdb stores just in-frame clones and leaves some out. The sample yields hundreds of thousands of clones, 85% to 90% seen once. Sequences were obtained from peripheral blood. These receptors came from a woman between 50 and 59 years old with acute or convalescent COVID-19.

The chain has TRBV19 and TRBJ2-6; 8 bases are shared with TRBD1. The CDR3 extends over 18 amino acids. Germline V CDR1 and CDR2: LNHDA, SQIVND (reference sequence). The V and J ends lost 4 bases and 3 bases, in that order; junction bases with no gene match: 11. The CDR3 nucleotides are TGTGCCAGTAGTACAGGCGCAGGGGGCGCGGTTGGGGCCAACGTCCTGACTTTC. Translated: CASSTGAGGAVGANVLTF.

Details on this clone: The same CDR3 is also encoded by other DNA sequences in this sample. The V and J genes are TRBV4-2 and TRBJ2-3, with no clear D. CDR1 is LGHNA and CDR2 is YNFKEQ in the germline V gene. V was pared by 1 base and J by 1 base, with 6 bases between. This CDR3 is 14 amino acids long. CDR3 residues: CASSQGAGTDTQYF. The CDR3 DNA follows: TGTGCCAGCAGCCAAGGGGCCGGCACAGATACGCAGTATTTT.

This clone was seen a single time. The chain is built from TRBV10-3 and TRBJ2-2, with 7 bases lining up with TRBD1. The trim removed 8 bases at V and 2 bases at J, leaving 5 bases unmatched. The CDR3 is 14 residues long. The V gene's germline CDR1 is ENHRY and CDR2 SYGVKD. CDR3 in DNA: TGTGCCATCGGTGGGACAGACAACACCGGGGAGCTGTTTTTT. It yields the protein CAIGGTDNTGELFF.

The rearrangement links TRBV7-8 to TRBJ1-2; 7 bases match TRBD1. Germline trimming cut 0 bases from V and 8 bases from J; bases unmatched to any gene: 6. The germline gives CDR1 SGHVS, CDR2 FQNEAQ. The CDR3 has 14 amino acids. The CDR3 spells CASSLAPGQTGYTF. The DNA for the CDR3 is TGTGCCAGCAGCTTAGCTCCGGGACAGACGGGCTACACCTTC.

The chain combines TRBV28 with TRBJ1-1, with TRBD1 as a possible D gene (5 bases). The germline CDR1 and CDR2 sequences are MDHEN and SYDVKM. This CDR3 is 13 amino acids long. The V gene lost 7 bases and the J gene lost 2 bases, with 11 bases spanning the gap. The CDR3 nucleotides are TGTGCCAGCACCGGGACTCAAAACACTGAAGCTTTCTTT. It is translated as CASTGTQNTEAFF.

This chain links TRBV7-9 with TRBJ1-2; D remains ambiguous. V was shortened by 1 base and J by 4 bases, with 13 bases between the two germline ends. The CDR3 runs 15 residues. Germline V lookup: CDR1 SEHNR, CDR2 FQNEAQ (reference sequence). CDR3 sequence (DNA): TGTGCCAGCAGCTTAGATCAGCGGCAGAGCTATGGCTACACCTTC. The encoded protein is CASSLDQRQSYGYTF.

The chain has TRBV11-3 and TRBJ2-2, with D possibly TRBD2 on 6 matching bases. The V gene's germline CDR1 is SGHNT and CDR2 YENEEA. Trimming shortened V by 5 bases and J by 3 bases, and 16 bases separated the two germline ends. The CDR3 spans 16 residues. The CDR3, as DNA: TGTGCCAGCAGCCCCTGGACTACCGGGGACACCGGGGAGCTGTTTTTT. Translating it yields CASSPWTTGDTGELFF.

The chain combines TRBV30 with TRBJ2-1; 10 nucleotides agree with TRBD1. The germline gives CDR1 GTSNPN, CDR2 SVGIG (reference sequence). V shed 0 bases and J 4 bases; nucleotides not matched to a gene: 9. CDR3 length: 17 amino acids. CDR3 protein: CAWSVQGDRGPYNEQFF. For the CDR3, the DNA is TGTGCCTGGAGTGTACAGGGTGACAGGGGGCCTTACAATGAGCAGTTCTTC.

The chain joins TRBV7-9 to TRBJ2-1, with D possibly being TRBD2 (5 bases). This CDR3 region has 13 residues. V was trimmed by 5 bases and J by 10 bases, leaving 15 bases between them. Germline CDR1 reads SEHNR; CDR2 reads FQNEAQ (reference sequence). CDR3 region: CASSPETRGEQFF. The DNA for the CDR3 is TGTGCCAGCAGCCCAGAGACCCGCGGGGAGCAGTTCTTC.

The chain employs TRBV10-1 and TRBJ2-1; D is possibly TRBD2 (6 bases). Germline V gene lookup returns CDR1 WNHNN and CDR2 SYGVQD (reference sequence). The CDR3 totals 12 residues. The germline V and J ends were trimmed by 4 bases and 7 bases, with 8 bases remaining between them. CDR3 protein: CASSGGGNEQFF. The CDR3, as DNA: TGCGCCAGCAGTGGTGGGGGGAATGAGCAGTTCTTC.

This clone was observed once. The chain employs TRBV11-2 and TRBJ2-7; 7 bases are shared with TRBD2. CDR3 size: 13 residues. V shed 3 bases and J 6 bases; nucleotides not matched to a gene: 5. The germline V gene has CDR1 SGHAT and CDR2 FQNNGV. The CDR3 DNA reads TGTGCCAGCAGCTTTGGCGCGGGGGTCGAGCAGTACTTC. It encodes CASSFGAGVEQYF.

CDR3 residues: CASSPRDRDYNEQFF. The CDR3 region has the DNA TGTGCCAGCTCACCCCGGGACAGAGATTACAATGAGCAGTTCTTC. This chain connects TRBV18 to TRBJ2-1; 7 positions match TRBD1. Looked up from germline, CDR1 is KGHSH and CDR2 is LQKENI. The CDR3 contains 15 residues. V shed 3 bases and J 4 bases; nucleotides not matched to a gene: 6.

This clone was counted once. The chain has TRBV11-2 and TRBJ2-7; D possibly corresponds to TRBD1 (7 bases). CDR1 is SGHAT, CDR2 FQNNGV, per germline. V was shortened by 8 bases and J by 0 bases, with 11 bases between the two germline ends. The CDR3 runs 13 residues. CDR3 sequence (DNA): TGTGCCAGCCAGGGGGGACTCTCCTACGAGCAGTACTTC. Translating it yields CASQGGLSYEQYF.

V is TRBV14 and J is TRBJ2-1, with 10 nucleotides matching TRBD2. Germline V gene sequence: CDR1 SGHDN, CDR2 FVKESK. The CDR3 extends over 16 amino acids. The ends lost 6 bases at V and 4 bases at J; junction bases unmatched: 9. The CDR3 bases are TGTGCCAGCAGTCTACTAGCGGGACAGGTGTACAATGAGCAGTTCTTC. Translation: CASSLLAGQVYNEQFF.

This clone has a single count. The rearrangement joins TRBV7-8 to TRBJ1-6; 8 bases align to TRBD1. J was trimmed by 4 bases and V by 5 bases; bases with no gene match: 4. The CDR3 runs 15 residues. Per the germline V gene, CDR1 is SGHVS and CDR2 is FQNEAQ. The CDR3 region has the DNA TGTGCCAGCAGCCCGGACAGGGATTATAATTCACCCCTCCACTTT. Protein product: CASSPDRDYNSPLHF.

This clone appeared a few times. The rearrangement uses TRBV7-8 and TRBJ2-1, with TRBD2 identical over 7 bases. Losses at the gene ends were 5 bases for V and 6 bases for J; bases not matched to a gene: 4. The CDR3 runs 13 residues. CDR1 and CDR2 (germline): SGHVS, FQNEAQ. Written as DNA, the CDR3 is TGTGCCAGCAGCCGTGGGGGGGGCAATGAGCAGTTCTTC. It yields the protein CASSRGGGNEQFF.

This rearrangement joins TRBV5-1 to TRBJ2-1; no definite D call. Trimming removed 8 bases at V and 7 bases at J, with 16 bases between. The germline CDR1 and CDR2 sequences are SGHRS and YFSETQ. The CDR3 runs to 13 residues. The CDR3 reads CARVNSEKNEQFF. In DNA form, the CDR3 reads TGCGCCAGGGTAAATTCGGAGAAGAATGAGCAGTTCTTC.

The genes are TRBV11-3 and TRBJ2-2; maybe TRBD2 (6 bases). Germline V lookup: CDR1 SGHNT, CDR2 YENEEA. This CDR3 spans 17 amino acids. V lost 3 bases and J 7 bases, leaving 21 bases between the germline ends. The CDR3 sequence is CASSFSGTSSTGGELFF. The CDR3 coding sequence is TGTGCCAGCAGCTTTTCCGGGACTTCCAGTACGGGCGGGGAGCTGTTTTTT.

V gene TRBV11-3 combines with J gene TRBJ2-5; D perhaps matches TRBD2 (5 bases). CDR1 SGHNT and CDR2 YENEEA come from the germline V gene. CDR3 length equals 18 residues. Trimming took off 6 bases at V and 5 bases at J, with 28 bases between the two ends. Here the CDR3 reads CASSSAQEVMERGETQYF. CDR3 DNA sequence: TGTGCCAGCAGTTCCGCACAAGAGGTTATGGAGCGCGGGGAGACCCAGTACTTC.